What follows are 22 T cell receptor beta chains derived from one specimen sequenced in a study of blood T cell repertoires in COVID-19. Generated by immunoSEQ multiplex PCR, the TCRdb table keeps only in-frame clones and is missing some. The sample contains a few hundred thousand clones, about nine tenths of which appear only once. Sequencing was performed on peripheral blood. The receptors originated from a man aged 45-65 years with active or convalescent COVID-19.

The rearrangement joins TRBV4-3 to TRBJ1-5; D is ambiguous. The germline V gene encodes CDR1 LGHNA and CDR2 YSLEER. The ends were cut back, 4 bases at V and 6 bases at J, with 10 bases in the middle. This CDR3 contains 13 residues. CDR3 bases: TGCGCCAGCAGCCGCACGGGGATTCAGCCCCAGCATTTT. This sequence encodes CASSRTGIQPQHF.

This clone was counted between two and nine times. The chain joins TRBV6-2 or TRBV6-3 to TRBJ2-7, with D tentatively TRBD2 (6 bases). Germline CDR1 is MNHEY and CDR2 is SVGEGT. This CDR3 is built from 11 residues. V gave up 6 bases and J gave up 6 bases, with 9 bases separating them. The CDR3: CASSISGEQYF. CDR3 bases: TGTGCCAGCAGCATTAGCGGCGAGCAGTACTTC.

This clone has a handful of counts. CDR3 in amino acids: CASRYRGGVAQPQHF. Written as DNA, the CDR3 is TGTGCAAGTCGCTACCGAGGGGGAGTAGCCCAGCCCCAGCATTTT. The gene calls are TRBV12-2 and TRBJ1-5; the table's D call TRBD1 went unverified against the DNA. TRBV12-2 is reported as a pseudogene. The CDR3 sequence is 15 residues long.

CDR3 DNA: TGTGCCAGCGGGGGATGGCGGGGGGCCACTGAAGCTTTCTTT. Amino acids: CASGGWRGATEAFF. V and J are TRBV7-9 and TRBJ1-1; tentatively, D is TRBD1 (6 bases). V was trimmed by 8 bases and J by 4 bases, leaving 17 bases between them. Germline loops: CDR1 SEHNR, CDR2 FQNEAQ (reference sequence). The CDR3 loop spans 14 amino acids.

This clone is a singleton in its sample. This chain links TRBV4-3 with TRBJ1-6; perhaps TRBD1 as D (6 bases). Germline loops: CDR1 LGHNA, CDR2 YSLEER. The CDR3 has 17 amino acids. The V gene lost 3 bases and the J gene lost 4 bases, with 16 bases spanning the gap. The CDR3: CASSQEPGHNYNSPLHF. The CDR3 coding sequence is TGCGCCAGCAGCCAGGAGCCGGGACACAATTATAATTCACCCCTCCACTTT.

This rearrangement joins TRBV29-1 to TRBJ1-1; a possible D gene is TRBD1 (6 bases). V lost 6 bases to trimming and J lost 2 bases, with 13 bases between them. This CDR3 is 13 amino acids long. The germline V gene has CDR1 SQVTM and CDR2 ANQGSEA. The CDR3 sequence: CSVEQGINTEAFF. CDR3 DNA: TGCAGCGTGGAACAGGGCATCAACACTGAAGCTTTCTTT.

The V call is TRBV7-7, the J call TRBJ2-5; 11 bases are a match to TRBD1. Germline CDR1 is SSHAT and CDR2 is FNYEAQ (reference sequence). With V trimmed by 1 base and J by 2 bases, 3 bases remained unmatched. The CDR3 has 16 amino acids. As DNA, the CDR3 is TGTGCCAGCAGCTTAGGGGGGACAGGGGGACAAGAGACCCAGTACTTC. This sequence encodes CASSLGGTGGQETQYF. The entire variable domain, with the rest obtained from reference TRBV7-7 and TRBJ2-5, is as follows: GAGVSQSPRYKVTKRGQDVTLRCDPISSHATLYWYQQALGQGPEFLTYFNYEAQPDKSGLPSDRFSAERPEGSISTLTIQRTEQRDSAMYRCASSLGGTGGQETQYFGPGTRLLVL.

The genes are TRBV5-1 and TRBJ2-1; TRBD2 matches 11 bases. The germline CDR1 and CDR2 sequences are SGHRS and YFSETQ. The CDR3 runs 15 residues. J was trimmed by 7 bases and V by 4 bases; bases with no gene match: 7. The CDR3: CASSAGTSGSNEQFF. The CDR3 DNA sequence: TGCGCCAGCAGCGCCGGGACTAGCGGAAGTAATGAGCAGTTCTTC.

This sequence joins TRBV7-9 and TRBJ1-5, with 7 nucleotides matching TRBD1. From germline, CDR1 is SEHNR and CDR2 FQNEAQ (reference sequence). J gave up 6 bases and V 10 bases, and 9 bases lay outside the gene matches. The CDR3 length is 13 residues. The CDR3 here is CAIEDRVVQPQHF. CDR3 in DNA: TGTGCCATAGAAGACAGGGTTGTTCAGCCCCAGCATTTT.

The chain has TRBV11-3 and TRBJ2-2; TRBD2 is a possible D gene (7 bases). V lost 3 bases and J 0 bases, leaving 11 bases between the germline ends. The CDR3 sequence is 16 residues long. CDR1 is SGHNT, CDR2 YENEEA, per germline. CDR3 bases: TGTGCCAGCAGCTTGGGGGGGGCGGCGAACACCGGGGAGCTGTTTTTT. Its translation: CASSLGGAANTGELFF.

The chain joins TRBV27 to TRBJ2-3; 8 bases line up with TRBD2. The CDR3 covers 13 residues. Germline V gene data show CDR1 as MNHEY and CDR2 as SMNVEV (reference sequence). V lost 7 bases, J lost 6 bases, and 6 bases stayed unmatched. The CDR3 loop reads CASKSGRRDTQYF. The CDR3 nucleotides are TGTGCCAGCAAGAGCGGGAGAAGGGATACGCAGTATTTT.

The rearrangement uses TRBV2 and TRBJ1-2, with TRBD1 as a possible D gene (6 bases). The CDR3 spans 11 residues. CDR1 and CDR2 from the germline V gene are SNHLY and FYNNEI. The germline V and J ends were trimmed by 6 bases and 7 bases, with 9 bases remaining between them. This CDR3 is CASSTRGGYTF. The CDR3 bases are TGTGCCAGCAGCACCAGGGGTGGCTACACCTTC.

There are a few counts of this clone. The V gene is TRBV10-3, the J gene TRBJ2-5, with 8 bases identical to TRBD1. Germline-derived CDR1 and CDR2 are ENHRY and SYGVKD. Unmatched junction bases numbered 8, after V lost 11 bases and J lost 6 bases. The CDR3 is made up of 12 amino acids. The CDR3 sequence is CAVGQGSKTQYF. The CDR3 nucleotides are TGTGCCGTAGGACAGGGTTCGAAGACCCAGTACTTC.

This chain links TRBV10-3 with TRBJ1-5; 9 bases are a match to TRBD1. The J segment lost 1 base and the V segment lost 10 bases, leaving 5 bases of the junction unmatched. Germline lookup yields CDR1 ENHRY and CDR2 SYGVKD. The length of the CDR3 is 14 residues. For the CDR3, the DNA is TGTGCCACGAATGGACAGGGGAGCAATCAGCCCCAGCATTTT. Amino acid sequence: CATNGQGSNQPQHF.

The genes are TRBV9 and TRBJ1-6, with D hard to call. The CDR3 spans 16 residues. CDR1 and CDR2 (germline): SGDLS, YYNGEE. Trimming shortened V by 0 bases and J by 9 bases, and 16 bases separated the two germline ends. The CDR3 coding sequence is TGTGCCAGCAGCGTAGGTCGCGGTTCTAGTGTTTCACCCCTCCACTTT. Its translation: CASSVGRGSSVSPLHF.

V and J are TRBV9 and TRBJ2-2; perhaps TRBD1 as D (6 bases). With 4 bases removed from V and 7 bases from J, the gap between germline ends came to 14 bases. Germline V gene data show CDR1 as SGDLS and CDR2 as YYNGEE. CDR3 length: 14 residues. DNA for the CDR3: TGTGCCAGCAGCCCCAGACAGGACAACGGGGAGCTGTTTTTT. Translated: CASSPRQDNGELFF. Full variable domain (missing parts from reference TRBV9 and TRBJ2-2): DSGVTQTPKHLITATGQRVTLRCSPRSGDLSVYWYQQSLDQGLQFLIQYYNGEERAKGNILERFSAQQFPDLHSELNLSSLELGDSALYFCASSPRQDNGELFFGEGSRLTVL.

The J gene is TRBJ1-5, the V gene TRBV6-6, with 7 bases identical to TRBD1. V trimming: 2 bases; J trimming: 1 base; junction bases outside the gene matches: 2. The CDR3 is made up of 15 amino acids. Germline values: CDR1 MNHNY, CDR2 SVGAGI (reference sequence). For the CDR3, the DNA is TGTGCCAGCAGTTACGACAGGGCAAGCAATCAGCCCCAGCATTTT. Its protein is CASSYDRASNQPQHF.

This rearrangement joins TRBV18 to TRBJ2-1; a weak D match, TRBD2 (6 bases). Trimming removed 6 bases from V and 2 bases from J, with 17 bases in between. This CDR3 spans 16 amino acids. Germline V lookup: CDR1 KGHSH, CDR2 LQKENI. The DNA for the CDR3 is TGTGCCAGCTCTCCGCAAGCGGGCTCGACCTACAATGAGCAGTTCTTC. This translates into CASSPQAGSTYNEQFF. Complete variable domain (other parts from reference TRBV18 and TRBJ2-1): NAGVMQNPRHLVRRRGQEARLRCSPMKGHSHVYWYRQLPEEGLKFMVYLQKENIIDESGMPKERFSAEFPKEGPSILRIQQVVRGDSAAYFCASSPQAGSTYNEQFFGPGTRLTVL.

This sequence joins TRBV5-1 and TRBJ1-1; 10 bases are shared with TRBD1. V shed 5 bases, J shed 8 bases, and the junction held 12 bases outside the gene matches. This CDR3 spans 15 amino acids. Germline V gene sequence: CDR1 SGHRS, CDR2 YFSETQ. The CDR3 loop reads CASREGQGPTREAFF. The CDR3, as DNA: TGCGCCAGCAGGGAGGGACAGGGGCCAACTAGGGAAGCTTTCTTT.

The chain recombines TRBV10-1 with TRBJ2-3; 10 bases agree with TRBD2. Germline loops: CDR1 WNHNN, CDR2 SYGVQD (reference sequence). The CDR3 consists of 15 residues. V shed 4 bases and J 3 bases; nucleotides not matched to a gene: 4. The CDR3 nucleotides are TGCGCCAGCAGTGTCCAGCGGGAGGGTACAGATACGCAGTATTTT. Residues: CASSVQREGTDTQYF.

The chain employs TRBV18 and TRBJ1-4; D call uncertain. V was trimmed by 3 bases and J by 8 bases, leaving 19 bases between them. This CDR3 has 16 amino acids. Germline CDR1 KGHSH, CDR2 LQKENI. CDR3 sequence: CASSPSFTAIDEKLFF. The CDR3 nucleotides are TGTGCCAGCTCACCCTCATTCACAGCTATAGACGAAAAACTGTTTTTT.

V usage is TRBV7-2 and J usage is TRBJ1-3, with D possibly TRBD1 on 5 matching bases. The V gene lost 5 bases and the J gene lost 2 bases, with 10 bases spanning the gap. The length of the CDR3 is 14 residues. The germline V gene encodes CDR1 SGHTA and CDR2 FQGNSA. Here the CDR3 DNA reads TGTGCCAGCAGCCGCGGGGGGGCTGGAAACACCATATATTTT. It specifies CASSRGGAGNTIYF.